This T cell receptor (beta chain) is from a study of blood T cell repertoires in COVID-19. Trimming removed 5 bases at V and 0 bases at J, with 15 bases between. The germline V gene encodes CDR1 SGDLS and CDR2 YYNGEE. CDR3 length: 17 amino acids. Some clones are missing from TCRdb's copy, which holds only in-frame ones; the method was immunoSEQ multiplex PCR. The repertoire holds around 250,000 clones, with 86% as singletons. The rearrangement joins TRBV9 to TRBJ2-6; weak D call: TRBD1 (5 bases). The material sequenced was peripheral blood. The source is a man aged 18 to 30 with active or convalescent COVID-19. In DNA form, the CDR3 reads TGTGCCAGCAGGGGGCCCGCGAGGTTCTCTGGGGCCAACGTCCTGACTTTC. Translated, it gives CASRGPARFSGANVLTF.